Following are 10 T cell receptor beta chains from one sample sequenced in a study of graft-versus-host responses after intestinal transplantation. Antigens of these TCRs are unknown. This table comes from immunoSEQ multiplex PCR, and its TCRdb copy is limited to in-frame clones, with some not included. The sample shows about 39,000 clones, 93% of them seen only once. Here the sequenced sample was unstimulated CD8+ T cells sorted from spleen or lymph node cells, taken before transplant. The source of these receptors is a human donor who was the organ donor for an intestinal transplant.

The count of this clone is one. The rearrangement joins TRBV5-4 to TRBJ2-7; perhaps TRBD2 as D (6 bases). Germline V gene sequence: CDR1 SGHNT, CDR2 YYREEE (reference sequence). V lost 1 base and J lost 3, with 23 bases in between. The CDR3 has 18 residues. The DNA for the CDR3 is TGTGCCAGCAGCTTGCGGCCCCTCCTAGCGACTAACGTCTACGAGCAGTACTTC. Protein product: CASSLRPLLATNVYEQYF.

The chain links TRBV2 to TRBJ2-7; D is ambiguous. The germline CDR1 and CDR2 sequences are SNHLY and FYNNEI. The CDR3 length is 13 residues. With 4 bases removed from V and 2 bases from J, the gap between germline ends came to 9 bases. CDR3 coding DNA: TGTGCCAGCAGTGGGCGGCGGCCCTACGAGCAGTACTTC. This encodes CASSGRRPYEQYF.

The genes are TRBV2 and TRBJ2-1, with TRBD2 matching 9 bases. The CDR3 length is 13 residues. From germline, CDR1 is SNHLY and CDR2 FYNNEI. V lost 6 bases, J lost 5 bases, and 2 bases stayed unmatched. The CDR3 DNA reads as TGTGCCAGCAGGGGACTAGCTGACAATGAGCAGTTCTTC. Encoded protein: CASRGLADNEQFF.

The chain carries TRBV5-6 and TRBJ2-5; TRBD2 matches at 9 bases. This CDR3 has 17 residues. J gave up 5 bases and V 0 bases, and 11 bases lay outside the gene matches. Germline V lookup: CDR1 SGHDT, CDR2 YYEEEE. The CDR3: CASSLGSGRSLSETQYF. The CDR3 nucleotides are TGTGCCAGCAGCTTGGGGAGCGGGAGGTCTTTATCGGAGACCCAGTACTTC.

The chain joins TRBV6-5 to TRBJ2-5; 7 bases match TRBD1. CDR3 length: 15 amino acids. Germline lookup yields CDR1 MNHEY and CDR2 SVGAGI. Trimming at V came to 10 bases and at J to 0 bases, leaving 11 bases not matched to a gene. Here the CDR3 DNA reads TGTGCCACTTCACCGAAGGGGGCGTACCAAGAGACCCAGTACTTC. This encodes CATSPKGAYQETQYF.

The J gene is TRBJ1-2, the V gene TRBV13; TRBD1 might be the D (6 bases). V was trimmed by 6 bases and J by 4 bases, leaving 15 bases between them. The CDR3 sequence is 14 residues long. CDR1 is PRHDT and CDR2 is FYEKMQ in the germline V gene (reference sequence). CDR3 in DNA: TGTGCCAGCAGAGAGGGGGGGGGCGGCTATGGCTACACCTTC. It is translated as CASREGGGGYGYTF.

The chain carries TRBV28 and TRBJ1-2; D is unclear. Germline lookup yields CDR1 MDHEN and CDR2 SYDVKM. The CDR3 is 13 amino acids. V lost 5 bases and J 1 base, leaving 8 bases between the germline ends. The DNA of the CDR3 is TGTGCCAGCAGTCTAGACTGTAACTATGGCTACACCTTC. Encoded protein: CASSLDCNYGYTF.

CDR3 region: CASTSGLSSYNEQFF. DNA for the CDR3: TGTGCCAGCACCAGCGGCCTCAGCTCCTACAATGAGCAGTTCTTC. The V gene is TRBV28, the J gene TRBJ2-1; possible D gene TRBD2, 5 bases. V was shortened by 7 bases and J by 0 bases, with 13 bases between the two germline ends. The CDR3 spans 15 residues. Germline assignment: CDR1 MDHEN and CDR2 SYDVKM.

The rearrangement joins TRBV7-9 to TRBJ2-3; possibly TRBD1 for D (6 bases). Germline CDR1 is SEHNR and CDR2 is FQNEAQ (reference sequence). V lost 3 bases to trimming and J lost 4 bases, with 14 bases between them. The CDR3 length is 15 residues. In DNA form, the CDR3 reads TGTGCCAGCAGCTTCCCCGTTTGGGGGCCAGATACGCAGTATTTT. This encodes CASSFPVWGPDTQYF.

The chain recombines TRBV20-1 with TRBJ2-2; D gene unclear. The CDR3 consists of 11 residues. From germline, CDR1 is DFQATT and CDR2 SNEGSKA (reference sequence). Trimming pared 3 bases from V and 7 bases from J, leaving 6 bases between. The CDR3 bases are TGCAGTGCTAGTTGGGGCGGGGAGCTGTTTTTT. This translates into CSASWGGELFF.